The present entry profiles one T cell receptor beta chain with its context. Its antigen is undetermined. These data come from a study of identical twins. Study results and caveats: The analysis was cross-sectional rather than longitudinal within donors. Because invariant MAIT and iNKT cells could be present, zero-insertion analyses could be partly confounded.

Carrying unique molecular identifiers, the cDNA also gained a universal primer site through template switching. TCRdb processed the 5' RACE reads anew with MiXCR; each CDR3 protein has one entry. This table holds about 190,000 distinct CDR3 sequences, 15% found once. Germline CDR1 reads SGHDN; CDR2 reads FVKESK. Trimming took off 1 base at V and 4 bases at J, with 8 bases between the two ends. The CDR3 is 14 amino acids. This sample also belongs to another study, concerning T cells expressing NK-cell markers. As that study records: Seven HCMV-seropositive donors and one seronegative donor made up the eight sequenced donors.

Sequences were obtained from CD8+ T cells sorted from blood. V and J are TRBV14 and TRBJ2-1; D remains unclear. This TCR was recovered from a woman aged 18-30 years in good health. CDR3 protein: CASSQGYGYNEQFF. The CDR3 bases are TGTGCCAGCAGCCAAGGTTATGGGTACAATGAGCAGTTCTTC.